The clone carrying this TCR beta chain was counted a few times. Its antigen remains unknown. Time point defined: pre-sensitization, week 0. Treatment in this sample: therapeutic diphenylcyclopropenone sensitization with weekly scalp DPC. The data stem from a study of human T cells and chemical hapten exposure. Points from the study as a whole: The number of TCRs above 1 in 1000 frequency did not change after DPC sensitization.

The V and J ends lost 6 bases and 5 bases, in that order; junction bases with no gene match: 8. The CDR3 has 14 residues. Each cDNA molecule in the library carried unique molecular identifiers. One entry per CDR3 protein, called by TCRdb with MiXCR from the RACE reads. The top ten clones hold 2.5% to 3% of a sample with about 380,000 distinct CDR3 sequences, roughly 5.3% of them seen once. Sample: whole blood, taken in connection with sensitization to the hapten diphenylcyclopropenone (DPC). This TCR derives from a woman between 50 and 59 years old with alopecia areata. Some clones in this sample may be carry-over from other donors' samples. The V and J genes are TRBV12-3 or TRBV12-4 and TRBJ2-3; 7 bases agree with TRBD1. CDR3 DNA: TGTGCCAGCAGCACCGGGACAGTCCTAGATACGCAGTATTTT. It encodes CASSTGTVLDTQYF.